One and the same sample provided the 15 T cell receptor beta chains below, sequenced in a study of T cell changes during pregnancy in multiple sclerosis. Measured with immunoSEQ multiplex PCR; TCRdb has only the in-frame clones, and not every one. Of 30,000 to 40,000 clones in the sample, about nine tenths were seen once. The input for sequencing was CD4+ T cells from peripheral blood mononuclear cells, taken in the third trimester of pregnancy. These receptors all stem from a female donor in good health, enrolled as a control in a pregnancy study.

This rearrangement joins TRBV5-5 to TRBJ2-3; a possible D gene is TRBD2 (6 bases). Germline CDR1 is SGHKS and CDR2 is YYEKEE (reference sequence). V was clipped by 0 bases and J by 0 bases, with 11 bases between them. The CDR3 length is 16 residues. CDR3 DNA sequence: TGTGCCAGCAGCTTGGGGGGGGTTGGAAGCACAGATACGCAGTATTTT. This sequence encodes CASSLGGVGSTDTQYF.

This chain uses TRBV28 with TRBJ1-5; D perhaps matches TRBD1 (6 bases). The CDR3 runs 15 residues. Germline lookup yields CDR1 MDHEN and CDR2 SYDVKM. V was shortened by 6 bases and J by 5 bases, with 17 bases between the two germline ends. The CDR3 sequence is CASSRRGGPYQPQHF. The DNA for the CDR3 is TGTGCCAGCAGCCGCCGAGGGGGTCCTTATCAGCCCCAGCATTTT.

The sample holds one count of this clone. This rearrangement joins TRBV4-3 to TRBJ2-1; TRBD2 aligns across 7 bases. Germline V gives CDR1 LGHNA, CDR2 YSLEER. The CDR3 has 16 residues. The J segment lost 6 bases and the V segment lost 4 bases, leaving 12 bases of the junction unmatched. Written as DNA, the CDR3 is TGCGCCAGCAGCCTGTTATGGGAGGGCCCAGGCAATGAGCAGTTCTTC. Translated, it gives CASSLLWEGPGNEQFF.

The gene calls are TRBV10-2 and TRBJ2-7, with D perhaps matching TRBD2 (6 bases). Per germline, CDR1 WSHSY and CDR2 SAAADI. Trimming stripped 7 bases from V and 6 bases from J, with 19 bases between. This CDR3 is 14 amino acids long. The CDR3 loop reads CASIAGGDLGEQYF. The CDR3 DNA follows: TGCGCCAGCATTGCCGGAGGGGATCTAGGCGAGCAGTACTTC.

The gene calls are TRBV7-9 and TRBJ1-4, with D perhaps matching TRBD1 (6 bases). Trimming stripped 4 bases from V and 1 base from J, with 13 bases between. The CDR3 runs to 16 residues. Germline V lookup: CDR1 SEHNR, CDR2 FQNEAQ (reference sequence). CDR3: CASSSLTGLTNEKLFF. In DNA form, the CDR3 reads TGTGCCAGCAGCTCACTCACAGGGCTAACTAATGAAAAACTGTTTTTT.

The V gene is TRBV28, the J gene TRBJ2-3; 10 bases map to TRBD2. The ends lost 6 bases at V and 5 bases at J; junction bases unmatched: 8. Germline CDR1 is MDHEN and CDR2 is SYDVKM. The CDR3 length is 15 residues. CDR3 amino acids: CASSSQREGQDTQYF. In nucleotides, the CDR3 is TGTGCCAGCAGCTCCCAGCGGGAGGGCCAAGATACGCAGTATTTT.

V usage is TRBV2 and J usage is TRBJ1-1; TRBD1 matches 7 bases. Germline CDR1 is SNHLY and CDR2 is FYNNEI. The ends lost 7 bases at V and 4 bases at J; junction bases unmatched: 12. The CDR3 totals 15 residues. The CDR3 sequence is CASTRDSTRSTEAFF. In DNA, the CDR3 is TGTGCCAGCACTAGGGACAGCACCCGGAGCACTGAAGCTTTCTTT.

This rearrangement joins TRBV7-9 to TRBJ2-1; 8 positions match TRBD2. This CDR3 has 16 amino acids. The ends lost 1 base at V and 6 bases at J; junction bases unmatched: 8. The germline gives CDR1 SEHNR, CDR2 FQNEAQ (reference sequence). The CDR3 DNA reads TGTGCCAGCAGCTTAGGTGGGACTAGTTTAGCCAATGAGCAGTTCTTC. Amino acid sequence: CASSLGGTSLANEQFF.

This clone appeared once. The chain carries TRBV18 and TRBJ2-3, with D possibly being TRBD2 (6 bases). The germline V gene encodes CDR1 KGHSH and CDR2 LQKENI. V dropped 0 bases and J dropped 4 bases, with 11 bases sitting between them. The CDR3 contains 15 residues. CDR3 nucleotide sequence: TGTGCCAGCTCACCACCAAATGGGGAGGCAGATACGCAGTATTTT. This encodes CASSPPNGEADTQYF. Full variable domain (remainder filled in from reference TRBV18 and TRBJ2-3): NAGVMQNPRHLVRRRGQEARLRCSPMKGHSHVYWYRQLPEEGLKFMVYLQKENIIDESGMPKERFSAEFPKEGPSILRIQQVVRGDSAAYFCASSPPNGEADTQYFGPGTRLTVL.

The chain employs TRBV6-4 and TRBJ2-3; 10 bases line up with TRBD1. Germline values: CDR1 MRHNA, CDR2 SNTAGT. Trimming cost V 2 bases and J 4 bases; bases outside gene matches: 3. This CDR3 is built from 15 residues. The CDR3 loop reads CASSDPTGGADTQYF. The DNA of the CDR3 is TGTGCCAGCAGTGACCCGACAGGGGGCGCAGATACGCAGTATTTT.

The CDR3 region is CASSARGPTGELFF. The DNA for the CDR3 is TGTGCCAGCAGTGCCAGAGGGCCCACCGGGGAGCTGTTTTTT. The chain carries TRBV25-1 and TRBJ2-2, with D possibly TRBD2 on 5 matching bases. V lost 4 bases, J lost 4 bases, and 10 bases lay in between. In germline, CDR1 is MGHDK, CDR2 SYGVNS. This CDR3 comprises 14 residues.

The rearrangement joins TRBV30 to TRBJ2-7; TRBD2 matches at 8 bases. The CDR3 spans 13 residues. The trim removed 1 base at V and 4 bases at J, leaving 3 bases unmatched. Per the germline V gene, CDR1 is GTSNPN and CDR2 is SVGIG (reference sequence). The CDR3 DNA follows: TGTGCCTGGAGTGCGGGAGGGAGGTACGAGCAGTACTTC. Protein product: CAWSAGGRYEQYF. The variable domain in full, completed from reference TRBV30 and TRBJ2-7, reads SQTIHQWPATLVQPVGSPLSLECTVEGTSNPNLYWYRQAAGRGLQLLFYSVGIGQISSEVPQNLSASRPQDRQFILSSKKLLLSDSGFYLCAWSAGGRYEQYFGPGTRLTVT.

The chain uses TRBV9 and TRBJ2-7; 10 bases agree with TRBD1. CDR3 length equals 16 residues. Losses at the gene ends were 3 bases for V and 5 bases for J; bases not matched to a gene: 11. Germline values: CDR1 SGDLS, CDR2 YYNGEE. The CDR3 nucleotides read TGTGCCAGCAGCGCAGCCGGGACAGGGGTGTACGACGAGCAGTACTTC. Translating it yields CASSAAGTGVYDEQYF.

This clone has a single count. J is TRBJ1-5 and V is TRBV2, with D unresolved. Trimming took off 3 bases at V and 2 bases at J, with 5 bases between the two ends. The CDR3 runs to 13 residues. CDR1 and CDR2 from the germline V gene are SNHLY and FYNNEI. CDR3 loop: CASSESGNQPQHF. DNA for the CDR3: TGTGCCAGCAGTGAGAGTGGCAATCAGCCCCAGCATTTT.

The chain recombines TRBV6-1 with TRBJ2-3; no clear D gene. Trimming left V 2 bases short and J 0 bases short, with 9 bases between. The CDR3 length is 15 residues. CDR1 MNHNS and CDR2 SASEGT come from the germline V gene. CDR3 residues: CASSERSGSTDTQYF. The CDR3 region has the DNA TGTGCCAGCAGTGAAAGAAGTGGCAGCACAGATACGCAGTATTTT.